The following is a T cell receptor beta chain sequence with its context. Its antigen remains unknown. The data were obtained in a study of T cells in Graves' hyperthyroidism and ophthalmopathy. Study results and limitations: A model using 13 V-J features told ophthalmopathy apart from stable hyperthyroidism.

Using RNA transcripts as the source, TCR beta CDR3 regions were amplified. HTBI primers were employed in a first-round RT-PCR of the TCR CDR3. MiXCR, applied by TCRdb to the multiplex PCR reads, yields one record per CDR3 protein. The sample has a few hundred thousand distinct CDR3 sequences, about an eighth seen once. The CDR3 has 16 amino acids. From germline, CDR1 is SEHNR and CDR2 FQNEAQ (reference sequence). Trimming took 4 bases from V and 4 from J; bases not matched to a gene: 8. The chain has TRBV7-9 and TRBJ2-3; 10 nucleotides agree with TRBD2. The TCR comes from a woman aged 40 to 50 with Graves' ophthalmopathy. Sequenced sample: blood. DNA for the CDR3: TGTGCCAGCAGCTCGGGACCGGGACTAGCGTCAGATACGCAGTATTTT. This translates into CASSSGPGLASDTQYF.